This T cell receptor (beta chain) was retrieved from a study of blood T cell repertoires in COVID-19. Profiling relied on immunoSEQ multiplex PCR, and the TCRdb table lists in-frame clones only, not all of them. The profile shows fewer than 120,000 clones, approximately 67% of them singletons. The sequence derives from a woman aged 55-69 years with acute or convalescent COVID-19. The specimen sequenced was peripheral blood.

Written as DNA, the CDR3 is TGTGCCAGCAGCTACGAACAGGAGAACACTGAAGCTTTCTTT. It specifies CASSYEQENTEAFF. The chain employs TRBV21-1 and TRBJ1-1; the tabulated D call, TRBD1, remains unverified against the DNA. TRBV21-1 is a listed pseudogene. The CDR3 totals 14 residues.